This T cell receptor (beta chain) was found in a study of radiotherapy plus CTLA-4 blockade in lung cancer. Study details: Of the patients, about 17% showed objective responses and roughly 31% attained disease control.

Regarding this clone: What it binds is unknown.

V lost 6 bases to trimming and J lost 4 bases; unmatched junction nucleotides: 7. Germline CDR1 MNHEY, CDR2 SMNVEV (reference sequence). There are 16 residues in the CDR3. Only in-frame clones appear in the TCRdb table, and some are missing; sequencing was by immunoSEQ multiplex PCR. The sample records tens of thousands of clones, about 78% being singletons. Notes on the study in general: Researchers report tumor-derived TCR clones expanding in blood after radiotherapy plus ipilimumab.

Sequenced material: peripheral blood, taken from a patient treated with radiotherapy plus ipilimumab. The chain combines TRBV27 with TRBJ2-2, with 11 bases fitting TRBD1. The origin of this receptor is a human donor with non-small cell lung cancer who had a partial response to radiotherapy plus ipilimumab. Some clones in this sample may be carry-over from other donors' samples. In DNA form, the CDR3 reads TGTGCCAGCAGAAATTCGGGACAGGGGGTCACCGGGGAGCTGTTTTTT. This translates into CASRNSGQGVTGELFF.